The clone carrying this TCR beta chain was recorded a few times. Its antigen is undetermined. This record belongs to a study of identical twins. Germline V gives CDR1 GTSNPN, CDR2 SVGIG (reference sequence). With 0 bases removed from V and 6 bases from J, the gap between germline ends came to 5 bases. The CDR3 is 12 residues long. TCRdb processed the 5' RACE reads anew with MiXCR; each CDR3 protein has one entry. The sample has 200,000 to 250,000 distinct CDR3 sequences; 6% to 7% are singletons. Findings and caveats of the study: Memory repertoires showed no such pattern, whereas abundant cord blood beta clonotypes carried fewer insertions.

The same data also contributed to another study, on T cells expressing NK-cell markers.

The sequencing input was CD8+ T cells sorted from blood. This sequence was found in a young woman in good health. The rearrangement uses TRBV30 and TRBJ2-2, with D unresolved. The CDR3 region has the DNA TGTGCCTGGAGTGTACGTGCCGGGGAGCTGTTTTTT. Protein product: CAWSVRAGELFF. The full variable domain, completed using reference TRBV30 and TRBJ2-2, is SQTIHQWPATLVQPVGSPLSLECTVEGTSNPNLYWYRQAAGRGLQLLFYSVGIGQISSEVPQNLSASRPQDRQFILSSKKLLLSDSGFYLCAWSVRAGELFFGEGSRLTVL.